Listed below are T cell receptor beta chains from one sample, sequenced in a study of cytomegalovirus exposure and HLA in healthy donors. Assay used: immunoSEQ multiplex PCR; TCRdb lists only in-frame clones, some missing. Of roughly 180,000 clones in the sample, 84% were seen once. Sequenced: PBMCs. These receptors were collected from a man between 18 and 29 years old in good health and CMV-seropositive. CDR3s leave out the opening cysteine and the closing phenylalanine or tryptophan. A D gene is named only where the DNA matches it firmly. The listing skips clone size in some rows; elsewhere it reads once, few, many or a size class.

NA	TRBV4-3	TRBD2	ASSQDHLAGVAEQY
NA	TRBV15	TRBD2	ATSRESGRAVYTQY
few	TRBV5-4	TRBD2	ASSPLGAGGGYEQY
NA	TRBV19	TRBD2	ASSLGTAGTSIYEQY
NA	TRBV2	TRBD1	ASTKGAGSGNTIY
NA	TRBV7-3	NA	ASSLGRANTGELF
NA	TRBV7-9	TRBD1	ASSPYTGTGGEQY
NA	TRBV27	NA	ASSPMEYYSYEQY
NA	TRBV27	NA	ASSWGGSGYGYT
once	TRBV7-9	NA	ASSLDRQVPPGEQY
few	TRBV2	TRBD1	ASSEDRGRDQPQH
NA	TRBV5-1	NA	ASSPRPGETQY
NA	TRBV30	TRBD2	ACRPGLGWGEVWYEQY
NA	TRBV4-3	TRBD1	ASSHRTGKEQF
NA	TRBV19	TRBD1	ASSVTGESNYGYT
few	TRBV18	NA	ASSPGGTDEKLF
few	TRBV6-1	NA	ASSPWEGDQPQH
NA	TRBV27	NA	ASTVSGVAEPYEQY
NA	TRBV29-1	TRBD1	SVKQGADTQY
NA	TRBV29-1	NA	SVVSPSYNEQF
NA	TRBV28	NA	ASSFYRAMEQY
NA	TRBV7-2	NA	ASSLSGYYNEQF
few	TRBV5-6	NA	ASSGRTGRGQY
NA	TRBV10-3	TRBD1	AISGGTGDYGYT
NA	TRBV30	NA	AWSSGVADTQY
NA	TRBV5-1	TRBD2	ASSQLAGGGSYNEQF
once	TRBV28	TRBD1	ASSLYGQGGYNEQF
few	TRBV5-6	TRBD2	ASSLGLAGPITYEQY
few	TRBV5-1	NA	ASSKLTGKNTEAF
NA	TRBV5-4	TRBD2	ASSLASGVTYEQY
NA	TRBV6-1	NA	ASSEVGGTQY
NA	TRBV28	TRBD1	AIKGGWDYQPQH
NA	TRBV25-1	NA	ASSESRGYT
NA	TRBV7-2	NA	ASSLDSRVAGELF
NA	TRBV9	TRBD1	ASSVDRGRVDTQY